The 10 T cell receptor beta chains below come from one sample, sequenced in a study of T cell responses to AZD1222 COVID-19 vaccine. TCRdb's copy holds only in-frame clones and misses some; the assay was immunoSEQ multiplex PCR. The sample has under 150,000 clones, roughly 87% seen once. The source material was peripheral blood, sampled 28 days after the second AZD1222 dose. All receptors come from an adult who received the AZD1222 COVID-19 vaccine.

This clone has a handful of counts. This chain uses TRBV18 with TRBJ1-1; no firm D call. The germline gives CDR1 KGHSH, CDR2 LQKENI. Trimming cost V 3 bases and J 1 base, with 9 bases left between them. The CDR3 loop spans 14 amino acids. Here the CDR3 reads CASSPGETNTEAFF. The CDR3 DNA reads TGTGCCAGCTCACCCGGAGAGACGAACACTGAAGCTTTCTTT.

V gene TRBV7-2 combines with J gene TRBJ2-3; tentative D call: TRBD1 (5 bases). Germline V gene sequence: CDR1 SGHTA, CDR2 FQGNSA. This CDR3 region has 14 residues. V dropped 5 bases and J dropped 8 bases, with 17 bases sitting between them. This CDR3 is CASSPPPQGSTQYF. CDR3 sequence (DNA): TGTGCCAGCAGCCCCCCCCCGCAGGGAAGTACGCAGTATTTT.

V and J are TRBV5-6 and TRBJ2-1; D gene ambiguous. Looked up from germline, CDR1 is SGHDT and CDR2 is YYEEEE. The CDR3 has 12 residues. Trimming left V 2 bases short and J 4 bases short, with 4 bases between. CDR3 nucleotide sequence: TGTGCCAGCAGCTTCCGGTACAATGAGCAGTTCTTC. Its protein is CASSFRYNEQFF.

The J gene is TRBJ2-3, the V gene TRBV28; the D gene could be TRBD1 or TRBD2 (6 bases each). The CDR3 totals 14 residues. The germline CDR1 and CDR2 sequences are MDHEN and SYDVKM. V shed 4 bases and J shed 6 bases, with 14 bases lying between them. The CDR3 coding sequence is TGTGCCAGCAGTTGGGGCCTAGGGGGGGATACGCAGTATTTT. This gives the protein CASSWGLGGDTQYF. The full variable domain, in which reference TRBV28 and TRBJ2-3 provide the parts outside the CDR3, is DVKVTQSSRYLVKRTGEKVFLECVQDMDHENMFWYRQDPGLGLRLIYFSYDVKMKEKGDIPEGYSVSREKKERFSLILESASTNQTSMYLCASSWGLGGDTQYFGPGTRLTVL.

J is TRBJ2-5 and V is TRBV7-2; D possibly corresponds to TRBD1 (6 bases). The CDR3 is 15 residues long. V was trimmed by 0 bases and J by 5 bases, leaving 13 bases between them. Germline V gene sequence: CDR1 SGHTA, CDR2 FQGNSA. CDR3 region: CASSLAGHNAETQYF. The CDR3 DNA reads TGTGCCAGCAGCTTAGCGGGACATAATGCGGAGACCCAGTACTTC.

The chain uses TRBV5-1 and TRBJ1-5, with D unresolved. Looked up from germline, CDR1 is SGHRS and CDR2 is YFSETQ. Trimming cost V 5 bases and J 1 base, with 13 bases left between them. This CDR3 is 15 amino acids long. CDR3 in amino acids: CASSRDRGSNQPQHF. CDR3 nucleotide sequence: TGCGCCAGCAGTCGAGATCGAGGGAGCAATCAGCCCCAGCATTTT.

The chain uses TRBV11-3 and TRBJ2-1; the D is unclear. V was clipped by 5 bases and J by 4 bases, with 3 bases between them. CDR1 is SGHNT, CDR2 YENEEA, per germline. This CDR3 has 11 amino acids. Here the CDR3 reads CASSPYNEQFF. The CDR3, as DNA: TGTGCCAGCAGCCCTTACAATGAGCAGTTCTTC.

This clone was found once. This sequence joins TRBV6-5 and TRBJ2-7; a weak D match, TRBD1 (7 bases). V was shortened by 7 bases and J by 5 bases, with 15 bases between the two germline ends. The CDR3 is 13 amino acids. Germline CDR1 and CDR2: MNHEY and SVGAGI. The CDR3 reads CASKEGALDEQYF. The CDR3 coding sequence is TGTGCCAGCAAGGAGGGGGCGCTCGACGAGCAGTACTTC.

The chain joins TRBV7-5 to TRBJ1-5; the D call TRBD1 from the table was never checked on the DNA. TRBV7-5 is given as a pseudogene. This CDR3 is built from 16 residues. CDR3 DNA: TGTGTCAGAAGCTTAAAGCAGGCCTTGAGCAATCAGCCCCAGCATTTT. This codes for CVRSLKQALSNQPQHF.

The rearrangement joins TRBV7-8 to TRBJ2-7; D uncertain. V lost 4 bases to trimming and J lost 0 bases, with 7 bases between them. Germline V gives CDR1 SGHVS, CDR2 FQNEAQ. This CDR3 has 13 residues. DNA for the CDR3: TGTGCCAGCAGCTCCACCACCTCCTACGAGCAGTACTTC. Translating it yields CASSSTTSYEQYF. The whole variable domain, filled in from reference TRBV7-8 and TRBJ2-7, reads GAGVSQSPRYKVAKRGQDVALRCDPISGHVSLFWYQQALGQGPEFLTYFQNEAQLDKSGLPSDRFFAERPEGSVSTLKIQRTQQEDSAVYLCASSSTTSYEQYFGPGTRLTVT.